The TCR beta chain described here comes from a study of blood T cell repertoires in COVID-19. At the level of the study: Samples taken during acute and convalescent COVID-19 were collected in the United States, Italy and Spain.

This clone occurred once. Living in about two dozen US areas, the participants were between roughly 18 and 89 years of age. Participants reported their clinical history, and cohort assignment relied on those reports. The CDR3 is 14 residues long. In germline, CDR1 is KGHSH, CDR2 LQKENI. The ends were cut back, 6 bases at V and 6 bases at J, with 18 bases in the middle. Methods used by the authors: Amplification of reference gene primers provided the estimated nucleated cell counts. The data were produced by immunoSEQ multiplex PCR, yet TCRdb's version contains in-frame clones alone and is incomplete. That table is the source of V, J and clone size, and D and trimming were worked out from the DNA. This table has over 300,000 clones, 88% appearing once.

The TCR was taken from a woman younger than 45 with acute COVID-19. Sequences were obtained from PBMCs or T cells enriched from blood (not recorded which). V usage is TRBV18 and J usage is TRBJ2-7; D is unresolved. The CDR3 DNA sequence: TGTGCCAGCTCCCTTCCCGGAGCCGATATCGAGCAGTACTTC. Its protein is CASSLPGADIEQYF.